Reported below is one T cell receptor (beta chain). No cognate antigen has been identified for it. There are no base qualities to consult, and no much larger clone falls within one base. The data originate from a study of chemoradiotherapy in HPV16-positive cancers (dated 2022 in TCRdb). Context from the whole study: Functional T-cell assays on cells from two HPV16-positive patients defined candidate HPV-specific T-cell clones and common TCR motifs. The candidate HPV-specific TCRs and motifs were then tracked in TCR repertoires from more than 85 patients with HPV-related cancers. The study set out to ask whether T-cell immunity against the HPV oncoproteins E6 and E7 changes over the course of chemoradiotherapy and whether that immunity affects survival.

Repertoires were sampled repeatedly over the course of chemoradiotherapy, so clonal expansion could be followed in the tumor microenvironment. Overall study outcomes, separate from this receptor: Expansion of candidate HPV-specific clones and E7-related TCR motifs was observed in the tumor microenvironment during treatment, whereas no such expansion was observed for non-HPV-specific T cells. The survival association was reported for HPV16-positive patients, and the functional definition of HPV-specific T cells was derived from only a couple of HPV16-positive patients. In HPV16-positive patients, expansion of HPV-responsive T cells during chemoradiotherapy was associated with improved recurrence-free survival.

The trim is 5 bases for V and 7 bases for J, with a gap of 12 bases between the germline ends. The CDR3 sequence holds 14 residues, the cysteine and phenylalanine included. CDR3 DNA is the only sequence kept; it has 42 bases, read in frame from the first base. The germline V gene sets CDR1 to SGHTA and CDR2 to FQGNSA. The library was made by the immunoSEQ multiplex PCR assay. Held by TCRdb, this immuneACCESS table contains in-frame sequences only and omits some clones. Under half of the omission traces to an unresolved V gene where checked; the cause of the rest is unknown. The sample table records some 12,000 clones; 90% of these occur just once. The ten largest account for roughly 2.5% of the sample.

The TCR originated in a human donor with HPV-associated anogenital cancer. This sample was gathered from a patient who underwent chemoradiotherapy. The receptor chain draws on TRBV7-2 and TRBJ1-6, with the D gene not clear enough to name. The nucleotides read TGTGCCAGCAGCGCAGGACTTGGGAATTCACCCCTCCACTTT. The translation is CASSAGLGNSPLHF.